The 19 T cell receptor beta chains reported below all come from one sample, sequenced in a study of OX40 agonist ivuxolimab in advanced cancers. Assay: immunoSEQ multiplex PCR; the TCRdb copy retains only in-frame clones and omits some. This table holds more than 45,000 clones, about 88% found once. The sequences come from CD4+ or CD8+ T cells sorted from blood, collected in a trial of the OX40 agonist ivuxolimab. The origin of the receptors is an adult with an advanced solid tumor such as melanoma, head and neck, liver or kidney cancer.

The chain couples TRBV5-6 to TRBJ1-2; a weak D match, TRBD1 (5 bases). The CDR3 contains 14 residues. The V end was cut by 3 bases, the J end by 0 bases, with 9 bases between. Germline V gene lookup returns CDR1 SGHDT and CDR2 YYEEEE. Written as DNA, the CDR3 is TGTGCCAGCAGCTGGGCAGGGACTAACTATGGCTACACCTTC. This translates into CASSWAGTNYGYTF.

CDR3 in DNA: TGTGCCAGCAGCCCAGGGGTCTATAATTCACCCCTCCACTTT. As protein: CASSPGVYNSPLHF. The V call is TRBV7-8, the J call TRBJ1-6; maybe TRBD1 (6 bases). The V gene's germline CDR1 is SGHVS and CDR2 FQNEAQ. The CDR3 is 14 amino acids. Deletions cut 5 bases from V and 3 bases from J, with 8 bases between.

The chain recombines TRBV7-8 with TRBJ2-1; 7 bases agree with TRBD1. Per the germline V gene, CDR1 is SGHVS and CDR2 is FQNEAQ. The V and J ends lost 1 base and 4 bases, in that order; junction bases with no gene match: 7. CDR3 size: 16 residues. The CDR3 DNA reads TGTGCCAGCAGCTTAGAGGCGACAGGGCTATACAATGAGCAGTTCTTC. Its protein product is CASSLEATGLYNEQFF.

The chain has TRBV6-5 and TRBJ2-7; tentatively, D is TRBD1 or TRBD2 (5 bases each). This CDR3 has 15 amino acids. V was cut by 1 base and J by 4 bases, with 14 bases left in between. Germline V lookup: CDR1 MNHEY, CDR2 SVGAGI. The CDR3 region has the DNA TGTGCCAGCAGTTACTTGGCGAGGGGTTGGTACGAGCAGTACTTC. This translates into CASSYLARGWYEQYF.

In its sample, this clone was seen once. The chain has TRBV7-9 and TRBJ2-3; TRBD2 agrees at 7 bases. The CDR3 sequence is 16 residues long. V was clipped by 5 bases and J by 2 bases; unmatched bases: 10. Germline V lookup: CDR1 SEHNR, CDR2 FQNEAQ (reference sequence). The CDR3 protein is CASSRMAGVLTDTQYF. The DNA for the CDR3 is TGTGCCAGCAGCCGCATGGCGGGAGTCCTCACAGATACGCAGTATTTT.

The chain combines TRBV7-8 with TRBJ2-1; no definite D call. Trimming stripped 3 bases from V and 7 bases from J, with 4 bases between. CDR1 and CDR2 (germline): SGHVS, FQNEAQ. The CDR3 length is 11 residues. CDR3 protein: CASSLKNEQFF. The CDR3 DNA sequence: TGTGCCAGCAGCTTGAAGAATGAGCAGTTCTTC.

Worth noting for this clone: One base separates it from a far larger clone, so it is likely a read error. V and J are TRBV5-6 and TRBJ2-1, with 7 bases fitting TRBD2. Germline lookup yields CDR1 SGHDT and CDR2 YYEEEE. This CDR3 is built from 17 residues. V gave up 0 bases and J gave up 0 bases; unmatched junction bases: 6. In nucleotides, the CDR3 is TGTGCCAGCAGCTTGGAGGCTAGCGGTAGCTCCTACAATGAGCAGTTCTTC. This gives the protein CASSLEASGSSYNEQFF.

The rearrangement links TRBV7-3 to TRBJ2-1; weak D call: TRBD2 (5 bases). The V gene's germline CDR1 is SGHTA and CDR2 FQGTGA. This CDR3 is 15 amino acids long. Trimming took off 6 bases at V and 4 bases at J, with 16 bases between the two ends. The CDR3 loop reads CASSPDLSSYNEQFF. The CDR3 nucleotides are TGTGCCAGCAGTCCGGACTTATCCTCATACAATGAGCAGTTCTTC.

The chain has TRBV7-9 and TRBJ1-1, with D hard to call. This CDR3 has 13 residues. The V end was cut by 3 bases, the J end by 2 bases, with 7 bases between. The V gene's germline CDR1 is SEHNR and CDR2 FQNEAQ (reference sequence). CDR3 sequence (DNA): TGTGCCAGCAGCTTGTCCCTAAACACTGAAGCTTTCTTT. Its protein is CASSLSLNTEAFF.

CDR3 sequence reads: CASTPPGGGLGYTF. For the CDR3, the DNA is TGTGCCAGCACCCCACCGGGGGGGGGCTTAGGCTACACCTTC. The chain couples TRBV28 to TRBJ1-2; possible D gene TRBD1, 6 bases. Per the germline V gene, CDR1 is MDHEN and CDR2 is SYDVKM. Trimming stripped 7 bases from V and 8 bases from J, with 20 bases between. The CDR3 is made up of 14 amino acids.

J is TRBJ1-1 and V is TRBV29-1; 7 bases match TRBD1. V trimming: 4 bases; J trimming: 5 bases; junction bases outside the gene matches: 4. This CDR3 comprises 12 residues. CDR1 is SQVTM and CDR2 is ANQGSEA in the germline V gene. The CDR3 bases are TGCAGCGTTGCTCCAGGGGGGACTGAAGCTTTCTTT. Its protein is CSVAPGGTEAFF.

This clone was detected only a few times. The genes are TRBV10-3 and TRBJ2-6; D remains ambiguous. Per germline, CDR1 ENHRY and CDR2 SYGVKD. This CDR3 is built from 15 residues. The V end lost 2 bases, the J end lost 0 bases, and 5 bases lay between the germline ends. The CDR3 nucleotides are TGTGCCATCAGTGAGACAAACTCTGGGGCCAACGTCCTGACTTTC. This sequence encodes CAISETNSGANVLTF.

This sequence joins TRBV5-8 and TRBJ1-1; D uncertain. V was cut by 4 bases and J by 1 base, with 8 bases left in between. Germline CDR1 reads SGHTS; CDR2 reads YDEGEE. The CDR3 totals 13 residues. The CDR3 nucleotides read TGTGCCAGCAGCAGAGGACCGAACACTGAAGCTTTCTTT. It is translated as CASSRGPNTEAFF.

The chain employs TRBV9 and TRBJ2-1, with 9 positions matching TRBD1. Germline V gene sequence: CDR1 SGDLS, CDR2 YYNGEE. Trimming cost V 4 bases and J 7 bases; bases outside gene matches: 9. The CDR3 totals 15 residues. The CDR3, as DNA: TGTGCCAGCAGCCCAGGACAGGGGTGGTATAATGAGCAGTTCTTC. Residues: CASSPGQGWYNEQFF.

V gene TRBV10-3 combines with J gene TRBJ2-5; D may be TRBD2 (6 bases). In germline, CDR1 is ENHRY, CDR2 SYGVKD. V lost 3 bases and J lost 6, with 17 bases in between. The CDR3 runs to 15 residues. DNA of the CDR3: TGTGCCATCAGTGATTCGGGACTTCCTCGGCAGACCCAGTACTTC. It specifies CAISDSGLPRQTQYF.

This chain uses TRBV11-2 with TRBJ2-7; D unresolved. Germline values: CDR1 SGHAT, CDR2 FQNNGV. There are 12 residues in the CDR3. The V end was cut by 4 bases, the J end by 3 bases, with 7 bases between. The CDR3 reads CASSSGYYEQYV. The DNA for the CDR3 is TGTGCCAGCAGCTCCGGGTACTACGAGCAGTACGTC.

About this clone: The same CDR3 is also encoded by other DNA sequences in this sample. This chain uses TRBV6-1 with TRBJ2-7; TRBD1 matches at 8 bases. Germline CDR1 MNHNS, CDR2 SASEGT. There are 15 residues in the CDR3. For the CDR3, the DNA is TGTGCCAGCAGTGAATGGGGGACAGGAGTCTACGAGCAGTATGTC. Its translation is CASSEWGTGVYEQYV.

This chain connects TRBV13 to TRBJ2-3; 9 bases match TRBD2. Trimming removed 5 bases from V and 3 bases from J; junction bases left unmatched: 12. Germline values: CDR1 PRHDT, CDR2 FYEKMQ (reference sequence). The CDR3 runs 17 residues. CDR3 DNA sequence: TGTGCCAGCAGCCCTTATATAGCGGGAGTAGAGACAGATACGCAGTATTTT. Translated: CASSPYIAGVETDTQYF.

The J gene is TRBJ2-1, the V gene TRBV9, with 7 bases aligning to TRBD2. V was clipped by 3 bases and J by 1 base; unmatched bases: 1. CDR3 length: 14 amino acids. CDR1 is SGDLS and CDR2 is YYNGEE in the germline V gene. The CDR3, as DNA: TGTGCCAGCAGCGGGCGGGAGTCCTACAATGAGCAGTTCTTC. Encoded protein: CASSGRESYNEQFF. The entire variable domain, with the rest obtained from reference TRBV9 and TRBJ2-1, is as follows: DSGVTQTPKHLITATGQRVTLRCSPRSGDLSVYWYQQSLDQGLQFLIQYYNGEERAKGNILERFSAQQFPDLHSELNLSSLELGDSALYFCASSGRESYNEQFFGPGTRLTVL.